The TCR beta chain under discussion was sequenced for a study of cytomegalovirus exposure and HLA in healthy donors. Study outcomes and limitations: The study flagged around 160 TCR beta chains as cytomegalovirus-associated.

V gave up 7 bases and J gave up 4 bases; unmatched junction bases: 10. Germline assignment: CDR1 SQVTM and CDR2 ANQGSEA. The CDR3 spans 14 residues. On this clone: As yet, its antigen is unknown.

Measured with immunoSEQ multiplex PCR; TCRdb has only the in-frame clones, and not every one. The sample records about 95,000 clones, 85% being singletons. This rearrangement joins TRBV29-1 to TRBJ2-7; 10 nucleotides align to TRBD1. This TCR was sampled from a man aged 18 to 29 in good health and CMV-seropositive. Sequencing was performed on PBMCs. CDR3 amino acids: CSAGRDRGLYEQYF. In DNA, the CDR3 is TGCAGCGCCGGAAGGGACAGGGGTTTATACGAGCAGTACTTC.